Here is one T cell receptor (beta chain) with its context. Its antigen remains unknown. This CDR3 contains 12 residues. V was cut by 5 bases and J by 4 bases, with 11 bases left in between. Germline CDR1 is GTSNPN and CDR2 is SVGIG (reference sequence). The sample originates from a study of T cell responses to AZD1222 COVID-19 vaccine. Notes on the study in general: Unmutated variant regions are reportedly targeted by nearly half of spike-specific TCRs. Clonal diversity may have been underestimated, and the donors were mostly white British, with more females than males. Baseline seropositivity occurred in only a handful of AZD1222 recipients.

Clones were read by immunoSEQ multiplex PCR, and TCRdb kept only the in-frame ones, dropping some. This table holds 140,000 or so clones, roughly 88% found once. The material sequenced was peripheral blood, taken 28 days after the second AZD1222 dose. J is TRBJ1-1 and V is TRBV30; D is undetermined. The sequence was collected from an adult who received the AZD1222 COVID-19 vaccine. CDR3 amino acids: CAWGSAFTEAFF. CDR3 nucleotides: TGTGCCTGGGGATCAGCTTTCACTGAAGCTTTCTTT.